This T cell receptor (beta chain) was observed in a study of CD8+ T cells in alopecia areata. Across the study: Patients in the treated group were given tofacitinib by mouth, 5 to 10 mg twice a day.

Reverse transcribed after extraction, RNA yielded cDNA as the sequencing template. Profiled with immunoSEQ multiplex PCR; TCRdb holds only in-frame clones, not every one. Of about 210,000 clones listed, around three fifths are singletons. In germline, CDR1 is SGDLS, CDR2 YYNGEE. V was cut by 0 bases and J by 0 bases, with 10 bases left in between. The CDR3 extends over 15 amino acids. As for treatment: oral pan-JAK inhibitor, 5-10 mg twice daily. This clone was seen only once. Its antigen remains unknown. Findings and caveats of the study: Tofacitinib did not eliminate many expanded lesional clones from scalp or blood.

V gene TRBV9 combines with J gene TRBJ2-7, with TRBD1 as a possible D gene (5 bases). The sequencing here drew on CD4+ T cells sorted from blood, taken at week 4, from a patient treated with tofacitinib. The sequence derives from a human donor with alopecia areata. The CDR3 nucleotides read TGTGCCAGCAGCGTAGAACTTGACAGCTCCTACGAGCAGTACTTC. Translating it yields CASSVELDSSYEQYF.